This T cell receptor (beta chain) was sequenced in a study of siplizumab effects on memory and regulatory T cells. Overall study results and limits: Confirmation that proliferating Tregs from siplizumab cultures had suppressive function was not obtained. Memory cells that were CD4+ and unstimulated gave rise to alloreactive sequences, which siplizumab significantly reduced. A minor fraction of alloreactive clones, and no more, mapped to unstimulated subsets.

Germline V CDR1 and CDR2: LNHDA, SQIVND (reference sequence). After removal of 5 bases from V and 0 bases from J, the junction contained 4 bases not matched to a gene. The CDR3 has 16 residues. Produced via immunoSEQ multiplex PCR; TCRdb's table is partial and in-frame only. The data show around 95,000 clones, more than 85% seen once. As concerns this clone: Its antigen is not identified.

The sequence was obtained from a human donor in good health. Sequencing input: CD4+ T cells sorted from blood. The chain combines TRBV19 with TRBJ2-3; 11 bases are shared with TRBD2. CDR3 coding DNA: TGTGCCAGTAGTCCCGGACTAGCGGGCAGCACAGATACGCAGTATTTT. Its translation: CASSPGLAGSTDTQYF.